This is a list of T cell receptor beta chains from one sample in a study of shared clonotypes between healthy human individuals. Only in-frame clones appear in the TCRdb table, and some are missing; sequencing was by immunoSEQ multiplex PCR. The data show roughly 2,000,000 clones, about 95% seen once. The sample was naive CD8+ T cells sorted from blood. All receptors come from a man aged 18-30 years in good health. Both conserved end residues are part of each CDR3. A D gene is named only where the DNA matches it firmly. Clone size is not always given. Where it is, it says once, few, many or a class for expanded clones.

V gene: TRBV27; clone size: -; J gene: TRBJ1-5; D gene: -; CDR3 DNA: TGTGCCAGCAGTCAGAGGACAGCTTATAGCAATCAGCCCCAGCATTTT; CDR3 protein: CASSQRTAYSNQPQHF
V gene: TRBV10-2; clone size: -; J gene: TRBJ2-7; D gene: TRBD1; CDR3 DNA: TGCGCCAGCAGTGTATACTTAGGGGGACAGGGAGAAGGGGAGCAGTACTTC; CDR3 protein: CASSVYLGGQGEGEQYF
V gene: TRBV27; clone size: -; J gene: TRBJ1-1; D gene: TRBD1; CDR3 DNA: TGTGCCAGCAGTTGGGAGGGGGCCAACACTGAAGCTTTCTTT; CDR3 protein: CASSWEGANTEAFF
V gene: TRBV11-2; clone size: once; J gene: TRBJ2-7; D gene: TRBD2; CDR3 DNA: TGTGCCAGCAGCTTTCGACTAGCGGGGGGGCCCCCCTACGAGCAGTACTTC; CDR3 protein: CASSFRLAGGPPYEQYF
V gene: TRBV13; clone size: few; J gene: TRBJ1-1; D gene: -; CDR3 DNA: TGTGCCAGCACCGACCAGAACACTGAAGCTTTCTTT; CDR3 protein: CASTDQNTEAFF
V gene: TRBV28; clone size: -; J gene: TRBJ1-2; D gene: -; CDR3 DNA: TGTGCCAGCAGTTCCCTTATGCAGGGGTCGGCTAACTATGGCTACACCTTC; CDR3 protein: CASSSLMQGSANYGYTF
V gene: TRBV7-9; clone size: -; J gene: TRBJ1-1; D gene: TRBD1; CDR3 DNA: TGTGCCAGCAGCCAAAAGACAGGGGGTACTGAAGCTTTCTTT; CDR3 protein: CASSQKTGGTEAFF
V gene: TRBV5-1; clone size: -; J gene: TRBJ1-1; D gene: -; CDR3 DNA: TGCGCCAGCAGCTTGGGGCAGGGTCACACTGAAGCTTTCTTT; CDR3 protein: CASSLGQGHTEAFF
V gene: TRBV7-6; clone size: -; J gene: TRBJ2-3; D gene: -; CDR3 DNA: TGTGCCAGCAGCTTAGAGTTGGCAGCCACAGATACGCAGTATTTT; CDR3 protein: CASSLELAATDTQYF
V gene: TRBV7-9; clone size: -; J gene: TRBJ2-2; D gene: -; CDR3 DNA: TGTGCCATCGATCAGAGGGGGAACACCGGGGAGCTGTTTTTT; CDR3 protein: CAIDQRGNTGELFF
V gene: TRBV11-2; clone size: -; J gene: TRBJ2-1; D gene: -; CDR3 DNA: TGTGCCAGCAGCTTAGAGTTTGCGAGCTCCTACAATGAGCAGTTCTTC; CDR3 protein: CASSLEFASSYNEQFF
V gene: TRBV2; clone size: -; J gene: TRBJ1-2; D gene: -; CDR3 DNA: TGTGCCAGCGCTAAGGCCGAGGCCCCATATGGCTACACCTTC; CDR3 protein: CASAKAEAPYGYTF
V gene: TRBV19; clone size: once; J gene: TRBJ2-7; D gene: -; CDR3 DNA: TGTGCCAGTAGTATCAGCGCGGGGGCACACGAGCAGTACTTC; CDR3 protein: CASSISAGAHEQYF
V gene: TRBV5-8; clone size: -; J gene: TRBJ2-6; D gene: -; CDR3 DNA: TGTGCCAGCAGCTTGGTGGCGGGTTCTGGGGCCAACGTCCTGACTTTC; CDR3 protein: CASSLVAGSGANVLTF
V gene: TRBV27; clone size: -; J gene: TRBJ2-2; D gene: -; CDR3 DNA: TGTGCCAGCAGTCCTGGACTTAACACCGGGGAGCTGTTTTTT; CDR3 protein: CASSPGLNTGELFF
V gene: TRBV19; clone size: -; J gene: TRBJ1-5; D gene: TRBD1; CDR3 DNA: TGTGCCAGTAGCCGGGACAGGGAGGATCAGCCCCAGCATTTT; CDR3 protein: CASSRDREDQPQHF
V gene: TRBV6-5; clone size: -; J gene: TRBJ2-7; D gene: TRBD1; CDR3 DNA: TGTGCCAGCCAAGGACAGGGGGAGCTGTACGAGCAGTACTTC; CDR3 protein: CASQGQGELYEQYF
V gene: TRBV27; clone size: -; J gene: TRBJ1-2; D gene: -; CDR3 DNA: TGTGCCAGCAGTCCGTCGGGGGGTGAGATTGTTTATGGCTACACCTTC; CDR3 protein: CASSPSGGEIVYGYTF
V gene: TRBV5-1; clone size: -; J gene: TRBJ2-1; D gene: -; CDR3 DNA: TGCGCCAGCAGTCCGAGTTACAATGAGCAGTTCTTC; CDR3 protein: CASSPSYNEQFF
V gene: TRBV10-3; clone size: -; J gene: TRBJ1-4; D gene: TRBD1; CDR3 DNA: TGTGCCATCAGTGAAAGGGCAGTGGGACAGGGTCATGAAAAACTGTTTTTT; CDR3 protein: CAISERAVGQGHEKLFF
V gene: TRBV6-4; clone size: -; J gene: TRBJ1-6; D gene: -; CDR3 DNA: TGTGCCAGCAGTGAAAACGTAGTTTCACCCCTCCACTTT; CDR3 protein: CASSENVVSPLHF
V gene: TRBV30; clone size: -; J gene: TRBJ2-3; D gene: TRBD1; CDR3 DNA: TGTGCCTCTGAAATGACAGGGGGCACAGATACGCAGTATTTT; CDR3 protein: CASEMTGGTDTQYF
V gene: TRBV4-1; clone size: -; J gene: TRBJ1-2; D gene: -; CDR3 DNA: TGCGCCAGCAGCCAAGATGCCGGGAACTATGGCTACACCTTC; CDR3 protein: CASSQDAGNYGYTF
V gene: TRBV7-9; clone size: -; J gene: TRBJ2-1; D gene: TRBD1; CDR3 DNA: TGTGCCAGCAGCTTCGCCGGGACAGGGACCTACAATGAGCAGTTCTTC; CDR3 protein: CASSFAGTGTYNEQFF
V gene: TRBV27; clone size: once; J gene: TRBJ2-3; D gene: -; CDR3 DNA: TGTGCCAGCAGTTTATCGGGACTCCTAGATACGCAGTATTTT; CDR3 protein: CASSLSGLLDTQYF
V gene: TRBV10-3; clone size: -; J gene: TRBJ1-2; D gene: -; CDR3 DNA: TGTGCCACCGGGGAGAATTTACAGGGTAACTATGGCTACACCTTC; CDR3 protein: CATGENLQGNYGYTF
V gene: TRBV5-1; clone size: once; J gene: TRBJ2-7; D gene: TRBD1; CDR3 DNA: TGCGCCAGCAGCCCCTTGGGACAGCCTATGGAGCAGTACTTC; CDR3 protein: CASSPLGQPMEQYF
V gene: TRBV6-5; clone size: -; J gene: TRBJ1-5; D gene: -; CDR3 DNA: TGTGCCAGCAGATCGATGGGACAGCCCCAGCATTTT; CDR3 protein: CASRSMGQPQHF
V gene: TRBV6-6; clone size: -; J gene: TRBJ1-1; D gene: -; CDR3 DNA: TGTGCCAGCAGTTACATGAGCAACACTGAAGCTTTCTTT; CDR3 protein: CASSYMSNTEAFF
V gene: TRBV28; clone size: once; J gene: TRBJ1-4; D gene: -; CDR3 DNA: TGTGCCAGCAAATGGGGGCGGTTAGCAGCAACTAATGAAAAACTGTTTTTT; CDR3 protein: CASKWGRLAATNEKLFF
V gene: TRBV5-4; clone size: -; J gene: TRBJ1-2; D gene: -; CDR3 DNA: TGTGCCAGCAGCTTGGGGGGTATAACTAACTATGGCTACACCTTC; CDR3 protein: CASSLGGITNYGYTF
V gene: TRBV12-5; clone size: -; J gene: TRBJ1-2; D gene: TRBD1; CDR3 DNA: TGTGCTAGTGAACCCGGGACAGGGTTGAACTATGGCTACACCTTC; CDR3 protein: CASEPGTGLNYGYTF
V gene: TRBV15; clone size: -; J gene: TRBJ2-2; D gene: -; CDR3 DNA: TGTGCCATCCCACTTTTAGGCGGGGAGCTGTTTTTT; CDR3 protein: CAIPLLGGELFF
V gene: TRBV13; clone size: -; J gene: TRBJ1-5; D gene: -; CDR3 DNA: TGTGCCAGCAGCTTAGGAGGGTTTGGTCAGCCCCAGCATTTT; CDR3 protein: CASSLGGFGQPQHF
V gene: TRBV5-1; clone size: -; J gene: TRBJ2-1; D gene: TRBD2; CDR3 DNA: TGCGCCAGCCGGTTCGGGAGCGGGGGGCGGGATGAGCAGTTCTTC; CDR3 protein: CASRFGSGGRDEQFF
V gene: TRBV18; clone size: -; J gene: TRBJ2-6; D gene: -; CDR3 DNA: TGTGCCAGCTCACCATTGGCGGGTCGAGAATCCAACGTCCTGACTTTC; CDR3 protein: CASSPLAGRESNVLTF
V gene: TRBV4-3; clone size: -; J gene: TRBJ2-3; D gene: TRBD2; CDR3 DNA: TGCGCCAGCAGCCAAGGAGGTCTAGCGGGGCAGTATTTT; CDR3 protein: CASSQGGLAGQYF
V gene: TRBV7-9; clone size: -; J gene: TRBJ1-2; D gene: -; CDR3 DNA: TGTGCCAGCAGCCAGCTTTCGGCAGGGGCTAACTATGGCTACACCTTC; CDR3 protein: CASSQLSAGANYGYTF
V gene: TRBV19; clone size: once; J gene: TRBJ2-7; D gene: TRBD2; CDR3 DNA: TGTGCCAGTAGTCCCAGCGGGGGGGCCTCCGAGCAGTACTTC; CDR3 protein: CASSPSGGASEQYF
V gene: TRBV18; clone size: -; J gene: TRBJ2-7; D gene: -; CDR3 DNA: TGTGCCAGCTCATACGGGACGGGCTACGAGCAGTACTTC; CDR3 protein: CASSYGTGYEQYF
V gene: TRBV6-5; clone size: -; J gene: TRBJ2-1; D gene: TRBD2; CDR3 DNA: TGTGCCAGCAGTTTTAGCGGGTCGAGTGGAAGGGAGCAGTTCTTC; CDR3 protein: CASSFSGSSGREQFF
V gene: TRBV4-3; clone size: once; J gene: TRBJ2-7; D gene: -; CDR3 DNA: TGCGCCAGCAGCCAAGAATCCCCATCCTACGAGCAGTACTTC; CDR3 protein: CASSQESPSYEQYF
V gene: TRBV27; clone size: -; J gene: TRBJ2-3; D gene: -; CDR3 DNA: TGTGCCAGCAGTTTATTCGGCTGGAACACAGATACGCAGTATTTT; CDR3 protein: CASSLFGWNTDTQYF
V gene: TRBV4-1; clone size: once; J gene: TRBJ1-1; D gene: -; CDR3 DNA: TGCGCCAGCAGCCAAGTAGGAATGAACACTGAAGCTTTCTTT; CDR3 protein: CASSQVGMNTEAFF
V gene: TRBV5-4; clone size: -; J gene: TRBJ2-7; D gene: TRBD1; CDR3 DNA: TGTGCCAGCAGCTCACAGGGGAACCCCTACGAGCAGTACTTC; CDR3 protein: CASSSQGNPYEQYF
V gene: TRBV28; clone size: -; J gene: TRBJ1-6; D gene: -; CDR3 DNA: TGTGCCAGCAGTTTATACACAGGGTCGACACCCCTCCACTTT; CDR3 protein: CASSLYTGSTPLHF
V gene: TRBV7-9; clone size: -; J gene: TRBJ1-1; D gene: -; CDR3 DNA: TGTGCCAGCAGCTTAGAAGGTGGGCAGATGGCGGCTGAAGCTTTCTTT; CDR3 protein: CASSLEGGQMAAEAFF
V gene: TRBV5-6; clone size: -; J gene: TRBJ1-6; D gene: -; CDR3 DNA: TGTGCCAGCAGCCCCGGGGCCAATTCACCCCTCCACTTT; CDR3 protein: CASSPGANSPLHF
V gene: TRBV7-9; clone size: -; J gene: TRBJ1-1; D gene: TRBD1; CDR3 DNA: TGTGCCAGCAGCTTAGGACAGGGGCGGGACACTGAAGCTTTCTTT; CDR3 protein: CASSLGQGRDTEAFF
V gene: TRBV6-1; clone size: -; J gene: TRBJ1-2; D gene: -; CDR3 DNA: TGTGCCAGCAGTTTAACTGCGGGAGACCTTTATGGCTACACCTTC; CDR3 protein: CASSLTAGDLYGYTF
V gene: TRBV6-1; clone size: -; J gene: TRBJ2-5; D gene: TRBD2; CDR3 DNA: TGTGCCAGCAGTGGCGGGACTAGCGGGGGAAAGGAGACCCAGTACTTC; CDR3 protein: CASSGGTSGGKETQYF
V gene: TRBV5-1; clone size: once; J gene: TRBJ2-1; D gene: -; CDR3 DNA: TGCGCCAGCAGCTTCCTAGCGACCGGCGAGCAGTTCTTC; CDR3 protein: CASSFLATGEQFF
V gene: TRBV7-9; clone size: -; J gene: TRBJ2-7; D gene: -; CDR3 DNA: TGTGCCAGCAGCTCCGGGATCCCCTACGAGCAGTACTTC; CDR3 protein: CASSSGIPYEQYF
V gene: TRBV7-2; clone size: -; J gene: TRBJ2-1; D gene: -; CDR3 DNA: TGTGCCAGCAGCTTAATGAGCTATCCGGGGGCTGATGAGCAGTTCTTC; CDR3 protein: CASSLMSYPGADEQFF
V gene: TRBV5-4; clone size: -; J gene: TRBJ1-2; D gene: -; CDR3 DNA: TGTGCCAGCAGCTTTGCAGGGACCTATGGCTACACCTTC; CDR3 protein: CASSFAGTYGYTF
V gene: TRBV15; clone size: -; J gene: TRBJ2-3; D gene: -; CDR3 DNA: TGTGCCACAGCAGCACTCGGCACAGATACGCAGTATTTT; CDR3 protein: CATAALGTDTQYF
V gene: TRBV5-6; clone size: -; J gene: TRBJ1-1; D gene: -; CDR3 DNA: TGTGCCAGCAGCTTGGGGGGACGAGCTTTCTTT; CDR3 protein: CASSLGGRAFF
V gene: TRBV5-6; clone size: -; J gene: TRBJ2-7; D gene: -; CDR3 DNA: TGTGCCAGCAGCTGGACGGGTGGTGAGCAGTACTTC; CDR3 protein: CASSWTGGEQYF
V gene: TRBV11-2; clone size: -; J gene: TRBJ2-7; D gene: -; CDR3 DNA: TGTGCCAGCAGCTTAAACGGATACTACGAGCAGTACTTC; CDR3 protein: CASSLNGYYEQYF